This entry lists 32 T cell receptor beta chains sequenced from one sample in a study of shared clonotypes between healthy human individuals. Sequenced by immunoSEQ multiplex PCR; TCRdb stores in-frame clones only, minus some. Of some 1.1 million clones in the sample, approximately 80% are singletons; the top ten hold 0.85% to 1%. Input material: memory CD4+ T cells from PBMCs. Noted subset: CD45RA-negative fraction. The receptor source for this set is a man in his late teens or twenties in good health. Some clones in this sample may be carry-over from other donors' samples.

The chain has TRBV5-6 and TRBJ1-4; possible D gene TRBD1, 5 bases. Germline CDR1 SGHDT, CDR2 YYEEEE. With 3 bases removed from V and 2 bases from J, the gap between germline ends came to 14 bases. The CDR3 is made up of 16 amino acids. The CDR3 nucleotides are TGTGCCAGCAGCTCATTCCGGGGGTCTACTAATGAAAAACTGTTTTTT. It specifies CASSSFRGSTNEKLFF.

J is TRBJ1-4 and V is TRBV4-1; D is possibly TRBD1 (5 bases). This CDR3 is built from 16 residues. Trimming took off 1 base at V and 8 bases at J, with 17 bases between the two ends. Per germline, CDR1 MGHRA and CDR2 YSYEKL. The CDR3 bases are TGCGCCAGCAGCCAAGTCGTCAGGCAGGGCGGCGAAAAACTGTTTTTT. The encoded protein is CASSQVVRQGGEKLFF.

The CDR3 sequence: CASSLQSGLAYEQYF. CDR3 in DNA: TGTGCCAGCAGCTTACAGTCGGGACTAGCCTACGAGCAGTACTTC. The chain couples TRBV7-2 to TRBJ2-7, with TRBD2 matching 8 bases. CDR3 length equals 15 residues. With V trimmed by 2 bases and J by 2 bases, 5 bases remained unmatched. CDR1 is SGHTA and CDR2 is FQGNSA in the germline V gene.

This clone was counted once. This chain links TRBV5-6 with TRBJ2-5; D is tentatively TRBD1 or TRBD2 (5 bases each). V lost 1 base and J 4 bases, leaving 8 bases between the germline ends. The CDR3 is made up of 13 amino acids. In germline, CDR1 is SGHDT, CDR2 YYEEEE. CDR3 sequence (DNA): TGTGCCAGCAGCTTGAGGGGAGCAGAGACCCAGTACTTC. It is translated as CASSLRGAETQYF.

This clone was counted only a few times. CDR3 sequence (DNA): TGTGCCAGCAGTTTAGGGGCTTACACTGAAGCTTTCTTT. Protein: CASSLGAYTEAFF. The chain links TRBV28 to TRBJ1-1; possible D gene TRBD1, 5 bases. This CDR3 comprises 13 residues. Germline V gene lookup returns CDR1 MDHEN and CDR2 SYDVKM. Trimming left V 2 bases short and J 3 bases short, with 7 bases between.

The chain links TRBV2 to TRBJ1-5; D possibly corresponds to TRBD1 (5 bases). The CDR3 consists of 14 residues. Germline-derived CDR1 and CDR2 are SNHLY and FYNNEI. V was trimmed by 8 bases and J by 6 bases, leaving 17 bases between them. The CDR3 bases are TGTGCCAGCTCGTCCGATCGTCAGGGTCAGCCCCAGCATTTT. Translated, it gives CASSSDRQGQPQHF.

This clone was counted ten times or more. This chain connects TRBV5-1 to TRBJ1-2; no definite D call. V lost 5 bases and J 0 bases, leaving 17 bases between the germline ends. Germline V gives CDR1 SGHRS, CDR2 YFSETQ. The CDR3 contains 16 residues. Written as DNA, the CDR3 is TGCGCCAGCAGGTACGAAAACAGAAGAGCTAACTATGGCTACACCTTC. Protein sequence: CASRYENRRANYGYTF.

The CDR3 loop reads CAWSLTYTDTQYF. As DNA, the CDR3 is TGTGCCTGGAGCCTCACCTACACAGATACGCAGTATTTT. The chain links TRBV30 to TRBJ2-3; D gene ambiguous. V was clipped by 3 bases and J by 2 bases, with 9 bases between them. Germline-derived CDR1 and CDR2 are GTSNPN and SVGIG (reference sequence). This CDR3 is 13 amino acids long. Looking up the rest from reference TRBV30 and TRBJ2-3 gives the full variable domain: SQTIHQWPATLVQPVGSPLSLECTVEGTSNPNLYWYRQAAGRGLQLLFYSVGIGQISSEVPQNLSASRPQDRQFILSSKKLLLSDSGFYLCAWSLTYTDTQYFGPGTRLTVL.

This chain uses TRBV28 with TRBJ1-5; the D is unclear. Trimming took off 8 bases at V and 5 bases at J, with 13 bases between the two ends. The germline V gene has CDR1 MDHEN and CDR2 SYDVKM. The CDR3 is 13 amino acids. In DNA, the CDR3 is TGTGCCAGCGTTCGGCAGCCGCATCAGCCCCAGCATTTT. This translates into CASVRQPHQPQHF.

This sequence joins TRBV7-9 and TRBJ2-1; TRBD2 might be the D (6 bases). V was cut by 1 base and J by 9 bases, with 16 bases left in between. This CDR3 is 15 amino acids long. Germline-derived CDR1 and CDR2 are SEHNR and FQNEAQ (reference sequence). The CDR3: CASSLVQLAGSEQFF. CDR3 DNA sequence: TGTGCCAGCAGCTTAGTTCAACTAGCTGGGAGTGAGCAGTTCTTC. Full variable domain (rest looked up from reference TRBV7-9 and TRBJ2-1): DTGVSQNPRHKITKRGQNVTFRCDPISEHNRLYWYRQTLGQGPEFLTYFQNEAQLEKSRLLSDRFSAERPKGSFSTLEIQRTEQGDSAMYLCASSLVQLAGSEQFFGPGTRLTVL.

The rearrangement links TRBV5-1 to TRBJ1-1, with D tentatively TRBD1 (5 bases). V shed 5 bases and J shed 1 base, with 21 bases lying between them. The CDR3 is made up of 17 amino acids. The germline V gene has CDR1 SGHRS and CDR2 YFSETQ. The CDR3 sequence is CASRPGRVGRTNTEAFF. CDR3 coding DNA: TGCGCCAGCAGACCCGGCAGGGTCGGGAGGACGAACACTGAAGCTTTCTTT.

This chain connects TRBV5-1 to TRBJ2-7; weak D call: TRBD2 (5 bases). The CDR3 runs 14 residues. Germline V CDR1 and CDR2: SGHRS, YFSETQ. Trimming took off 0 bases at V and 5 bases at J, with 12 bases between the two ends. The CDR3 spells CASSLVEGSDEQYF. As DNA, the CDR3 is TGCGCCAGCAGCTTGGTAGAGGGATCTGACGAGCAGTACTTC.

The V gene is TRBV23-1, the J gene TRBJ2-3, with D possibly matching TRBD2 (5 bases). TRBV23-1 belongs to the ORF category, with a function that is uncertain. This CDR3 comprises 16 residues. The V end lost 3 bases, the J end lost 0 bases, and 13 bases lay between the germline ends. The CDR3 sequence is CASSHEEDPSTDTQYF. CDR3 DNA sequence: TGCGCCAGCAGTCATGAGGAGGACCCTAGCACAGATACGCAGTATTTT.

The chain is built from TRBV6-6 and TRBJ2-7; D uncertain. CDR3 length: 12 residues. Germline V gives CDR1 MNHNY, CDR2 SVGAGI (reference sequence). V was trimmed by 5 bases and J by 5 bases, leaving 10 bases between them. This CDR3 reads CASSLLVHEQYF. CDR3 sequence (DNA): TGTGCCAGCAGTCTTCTGGTTCACGAGCAGTACTTC.

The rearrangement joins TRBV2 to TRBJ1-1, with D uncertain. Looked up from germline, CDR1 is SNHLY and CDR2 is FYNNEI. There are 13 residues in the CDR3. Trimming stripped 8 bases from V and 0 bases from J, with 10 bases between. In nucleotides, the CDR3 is TGTGCCAGCTACAAAGCGGTGAACACTGAAGCTTTCTTT. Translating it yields CASYKAVNTEAFF.

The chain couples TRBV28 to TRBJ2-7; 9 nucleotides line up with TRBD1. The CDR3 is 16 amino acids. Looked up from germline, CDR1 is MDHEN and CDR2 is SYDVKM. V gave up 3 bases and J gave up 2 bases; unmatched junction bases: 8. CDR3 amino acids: CASSFLGQGPPYEQYF. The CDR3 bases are TGTGCCAGCAGTTTCCTAGGACAGGGGCCGCCCTACGAGCAGTACTTC. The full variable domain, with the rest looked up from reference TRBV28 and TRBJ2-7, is DVKVTQSSRYLVKRTGEKVFLECVQDMDHENMFWYRQDPGLGLRLIYFSYDVKMKEKGDIPEGYSVSREKKERFSLILESASTNQTSMYLCASSFLGQGPPYEQYFGPGTRLTVT.

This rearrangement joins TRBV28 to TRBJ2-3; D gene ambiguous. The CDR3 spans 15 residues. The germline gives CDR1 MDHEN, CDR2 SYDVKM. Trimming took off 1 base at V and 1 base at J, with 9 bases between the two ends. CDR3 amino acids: CASSLYGQGTDTQYF. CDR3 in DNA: TGTGCCAGCAGTTTATATGGGCAGGGCACAGATACGCAGTATTTT.

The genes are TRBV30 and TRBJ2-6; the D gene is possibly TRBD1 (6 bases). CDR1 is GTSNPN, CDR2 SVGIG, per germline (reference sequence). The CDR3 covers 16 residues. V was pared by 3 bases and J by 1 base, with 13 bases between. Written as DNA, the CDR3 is TGTGCCTGGAGCCCTACAGGGCCTTCTGGGGCCAACGTCCTGACTTTC. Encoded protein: CAWSPTGPSGANVLTF.

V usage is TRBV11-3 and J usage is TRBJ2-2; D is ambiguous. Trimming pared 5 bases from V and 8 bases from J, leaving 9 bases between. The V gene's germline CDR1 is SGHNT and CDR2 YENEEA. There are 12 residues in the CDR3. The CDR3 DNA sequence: TGTGCCAGCAGCCGGACGGCTGGGGAGCTGTTTTTT. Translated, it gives CASSRTAGELFF.

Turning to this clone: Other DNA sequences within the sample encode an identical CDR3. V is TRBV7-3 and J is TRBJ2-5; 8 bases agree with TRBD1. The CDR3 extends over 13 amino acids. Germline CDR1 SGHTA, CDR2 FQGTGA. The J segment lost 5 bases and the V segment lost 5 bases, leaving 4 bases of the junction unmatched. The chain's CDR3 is CASSQGQAETQYF. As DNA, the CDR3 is TGTGCCAGCAGCCAGGGACAGGCGGAGACCCAGTACTTC.

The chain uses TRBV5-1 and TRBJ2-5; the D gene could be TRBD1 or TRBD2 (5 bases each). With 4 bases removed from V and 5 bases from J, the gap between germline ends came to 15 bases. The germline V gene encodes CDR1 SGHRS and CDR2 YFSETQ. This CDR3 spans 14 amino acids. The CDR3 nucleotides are TGCGCCAGCAGCCGGGACGGATCTATGGAGACCCAGTACTTC. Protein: CASSRDGSMETQYF.

In DNA form, the CDR3 reads TGTGCCAGCAGCTTCCCCCTTAGGCTAGCGGTATACAATGAGCAGTTCTTC. This codes for CASSFPLRLAVYNEQFF. The chain joins TRBV7-9 to TRBJ2-1, with 7 bases lining up with TRBD2. J lost 4 bases, V lost 3 bases, and 12 bases had no gene match. The CDR3 length is 17 residues. Germline CDR1 and CDR2: SEHNR and FQNEAQ (reference sequence).

CDR3 coding DNA: TGTGCCAGCTCACCAGTAGGGGCAGAGACCCAGTACTTC. It specifies CASSPVGAETQYF. The chain carries TRBV18 and TRBJ2-5; D may be TRBD1 (5 bases). The V and J ends lost 2 bases and 4 bases respectively, with 8 bases between them. The CDR3 loop spans 13 amino acids. CDR1 is KGHSH and CDR2 is LQKENI in the germline V gene.

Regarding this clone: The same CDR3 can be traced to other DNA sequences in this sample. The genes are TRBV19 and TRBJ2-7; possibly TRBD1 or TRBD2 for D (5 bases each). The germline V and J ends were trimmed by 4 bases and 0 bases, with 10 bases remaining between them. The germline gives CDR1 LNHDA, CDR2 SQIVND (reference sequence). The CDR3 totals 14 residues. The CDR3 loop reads CASSTTGGSYEQYF. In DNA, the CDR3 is TGTGCCAGTAGTACCACTGGGGGCTCCTACGAGCAGTACTTC. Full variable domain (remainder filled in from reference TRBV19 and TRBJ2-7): DGGITQSPKYLFRKEGQNVTLSCEQNLNHDAMYWYRQDPGQGLRLIYYSQIVNDFQKGDIAEGYSVSREKKESFPLTVTSAQKNPTAFYLCASSTTGGSYEQYFGPGTRLTVT.

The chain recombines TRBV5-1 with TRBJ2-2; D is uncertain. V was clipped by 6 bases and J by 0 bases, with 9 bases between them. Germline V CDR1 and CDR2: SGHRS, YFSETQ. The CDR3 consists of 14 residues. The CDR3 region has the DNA TGCGCCAGCATCTCCGGATCGAACACCGGGGAGCTGTTTTTT. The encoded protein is CASISGSNTGELFF.

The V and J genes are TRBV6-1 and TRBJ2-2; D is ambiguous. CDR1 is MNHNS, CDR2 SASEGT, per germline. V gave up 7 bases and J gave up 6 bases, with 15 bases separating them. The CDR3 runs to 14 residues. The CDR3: CASTLQVQSGELFF. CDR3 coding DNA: TGTGCCAGCACGCTGCAGGTACAGTCCGGGGAGCTGTTTTTT.

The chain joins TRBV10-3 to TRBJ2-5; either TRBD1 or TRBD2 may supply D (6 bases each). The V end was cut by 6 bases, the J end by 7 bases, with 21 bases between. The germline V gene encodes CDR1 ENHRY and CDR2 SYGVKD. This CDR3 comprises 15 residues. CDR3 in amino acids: CAISPGDSIRGTQYF. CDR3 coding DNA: TGTGCCATCAGCCCAGGGGACTCCATCCGGGGGACCCAGTACTTC.

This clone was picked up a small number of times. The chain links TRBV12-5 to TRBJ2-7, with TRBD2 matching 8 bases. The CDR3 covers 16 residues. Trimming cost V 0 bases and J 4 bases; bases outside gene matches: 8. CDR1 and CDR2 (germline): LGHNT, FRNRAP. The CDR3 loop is CASGLVGAAGAYEQYF. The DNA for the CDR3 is TGTGCTAGTGGTTTGGTAGGAGCAGCGGGAGCGTACGAGCAGTACTTC.

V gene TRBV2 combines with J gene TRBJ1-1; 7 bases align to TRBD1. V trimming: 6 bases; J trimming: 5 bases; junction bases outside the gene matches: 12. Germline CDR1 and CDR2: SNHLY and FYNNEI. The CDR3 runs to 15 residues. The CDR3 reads CASRGNRGSGTEAFF. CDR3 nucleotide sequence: TGTGCCAGCAGAGGAAACAGGGGCAGTGGAACTGAAGCTTTCTTT.

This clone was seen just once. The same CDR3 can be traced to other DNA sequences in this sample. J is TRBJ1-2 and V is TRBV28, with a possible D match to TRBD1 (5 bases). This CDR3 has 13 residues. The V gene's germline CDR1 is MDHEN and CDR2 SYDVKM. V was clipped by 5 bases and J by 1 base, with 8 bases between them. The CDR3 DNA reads TGTGCCAGCAGTAGTGGGGGTAACTATGGCTACACCTTC. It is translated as CASSSGGNYGYTF.

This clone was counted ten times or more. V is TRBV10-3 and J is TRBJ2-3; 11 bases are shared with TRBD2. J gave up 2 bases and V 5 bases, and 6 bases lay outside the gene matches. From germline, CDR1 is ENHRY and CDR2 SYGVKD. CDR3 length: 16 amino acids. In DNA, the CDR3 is TGTGCCATCAGTTATCAGACTAGCGGGATCACAGATACGCAGTATTTT. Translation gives CAISYQTSGITDTQYF.

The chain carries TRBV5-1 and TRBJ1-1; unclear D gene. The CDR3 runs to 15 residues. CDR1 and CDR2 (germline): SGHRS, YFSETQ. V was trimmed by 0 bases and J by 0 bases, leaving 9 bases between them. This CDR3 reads CASSLVSTLNTEAFF. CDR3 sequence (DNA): TGCGCCAGCAGCTTGGTTTCCACGTTGAACACTGAAGCTTTCTTT.